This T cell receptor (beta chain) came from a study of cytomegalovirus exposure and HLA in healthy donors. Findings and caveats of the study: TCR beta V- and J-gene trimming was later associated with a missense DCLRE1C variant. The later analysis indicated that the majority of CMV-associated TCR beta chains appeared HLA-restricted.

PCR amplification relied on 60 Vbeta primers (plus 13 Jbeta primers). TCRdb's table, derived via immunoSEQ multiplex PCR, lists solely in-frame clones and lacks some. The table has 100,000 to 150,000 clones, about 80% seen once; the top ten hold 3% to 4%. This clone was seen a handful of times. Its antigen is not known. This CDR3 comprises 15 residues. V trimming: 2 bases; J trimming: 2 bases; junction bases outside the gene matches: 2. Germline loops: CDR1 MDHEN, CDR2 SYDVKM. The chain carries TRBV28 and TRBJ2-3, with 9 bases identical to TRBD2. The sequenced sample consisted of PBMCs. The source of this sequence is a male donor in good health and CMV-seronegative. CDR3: CASSLAGGHTDTQYF. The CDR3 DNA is TGTGCCAGCAGTTTAGCGGGGGGGCACACAGATACGCAGTATTTT.